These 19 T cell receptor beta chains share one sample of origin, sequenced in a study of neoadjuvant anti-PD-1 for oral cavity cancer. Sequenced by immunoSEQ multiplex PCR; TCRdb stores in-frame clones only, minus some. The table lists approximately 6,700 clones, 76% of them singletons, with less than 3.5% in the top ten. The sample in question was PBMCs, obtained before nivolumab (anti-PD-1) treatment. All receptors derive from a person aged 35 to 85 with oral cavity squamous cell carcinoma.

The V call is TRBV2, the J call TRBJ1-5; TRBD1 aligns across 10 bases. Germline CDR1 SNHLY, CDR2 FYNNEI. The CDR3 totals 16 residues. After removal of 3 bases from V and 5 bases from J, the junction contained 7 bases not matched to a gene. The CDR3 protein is CASSDGDRGVYQPQHF. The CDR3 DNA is TGTGCCAGCAGTGATGGGGACAGGGGCGTATATCAGCCCCAGCATTTT.

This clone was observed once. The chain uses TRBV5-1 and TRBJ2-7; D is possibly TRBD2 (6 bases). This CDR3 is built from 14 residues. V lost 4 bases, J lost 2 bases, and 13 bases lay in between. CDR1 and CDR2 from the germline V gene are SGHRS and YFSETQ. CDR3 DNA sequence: TGCGCCAGCAGCCCCCTCGGGGGACCCTACGAGCAGTACTTC. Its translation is CASSPLGGPYEQYF.

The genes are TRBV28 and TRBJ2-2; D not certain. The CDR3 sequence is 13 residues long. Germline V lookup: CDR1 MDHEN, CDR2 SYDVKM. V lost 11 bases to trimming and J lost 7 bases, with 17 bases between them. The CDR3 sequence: CAGATTSSGELFF. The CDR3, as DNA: TGTGCCGGAGCCACTACAAGCAGCGGGGAGCTGTTTTTT.

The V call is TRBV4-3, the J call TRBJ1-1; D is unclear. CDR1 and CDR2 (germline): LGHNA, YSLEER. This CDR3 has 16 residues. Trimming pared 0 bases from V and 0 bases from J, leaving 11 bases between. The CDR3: CASSQDFAYMNTEAFF. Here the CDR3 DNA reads TGCGCCAGCAGCCAAGATTTCGCATACATGAACACTGAAGCTTTCTTT.

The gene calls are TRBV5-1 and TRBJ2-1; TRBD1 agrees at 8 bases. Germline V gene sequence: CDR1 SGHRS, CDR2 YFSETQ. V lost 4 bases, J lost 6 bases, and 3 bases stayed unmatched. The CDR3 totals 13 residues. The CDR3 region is CASSLTGANEQFF. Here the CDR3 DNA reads TGCGCCAGCAGCCTGACAGGGGCCAATGAGCAGTTCTTC.

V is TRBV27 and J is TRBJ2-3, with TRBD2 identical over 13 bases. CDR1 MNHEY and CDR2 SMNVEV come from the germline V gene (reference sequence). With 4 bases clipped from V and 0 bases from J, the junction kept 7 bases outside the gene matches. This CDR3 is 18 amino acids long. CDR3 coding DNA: TGTGCCAGCAGTTACCTCACTAGCGGGGGGGCCAGCACAGATACGCAGTATTTT. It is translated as CASSYLTSGGASTDTQYF.

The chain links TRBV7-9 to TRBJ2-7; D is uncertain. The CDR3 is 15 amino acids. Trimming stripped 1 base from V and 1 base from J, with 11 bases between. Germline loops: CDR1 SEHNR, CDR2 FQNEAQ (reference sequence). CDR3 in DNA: TGTGCCAGCAGCTTAGGGACCGCCAGTTCCTACGAGCAGTACTTC. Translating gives CASSLGTASSYEQYF.

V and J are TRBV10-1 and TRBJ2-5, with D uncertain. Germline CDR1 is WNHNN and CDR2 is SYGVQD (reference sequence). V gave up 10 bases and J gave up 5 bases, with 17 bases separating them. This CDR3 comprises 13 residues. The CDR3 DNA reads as TGCGCCACCTCGACCGGGCCAAGCGAGACCCAGTACTTC. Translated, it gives CATSTGPSETQYF.

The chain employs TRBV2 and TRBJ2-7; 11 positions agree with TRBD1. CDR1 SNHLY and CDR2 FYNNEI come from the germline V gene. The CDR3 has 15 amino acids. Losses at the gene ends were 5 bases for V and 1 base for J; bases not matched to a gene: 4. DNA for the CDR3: TGTGCCAGCAGTCGGGACAGGGGGGGATCCTACGAGCAGTACTTC. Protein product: CASSRDRGGSYEQYF.

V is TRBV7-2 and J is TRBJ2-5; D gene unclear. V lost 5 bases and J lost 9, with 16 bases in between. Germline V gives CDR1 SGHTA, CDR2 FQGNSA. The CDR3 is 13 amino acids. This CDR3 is CASSLSRPVAQYF. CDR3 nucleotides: TGTGCCAGCAGCCTCTCCCGCCCGGTGGCCCAGTACTTC.

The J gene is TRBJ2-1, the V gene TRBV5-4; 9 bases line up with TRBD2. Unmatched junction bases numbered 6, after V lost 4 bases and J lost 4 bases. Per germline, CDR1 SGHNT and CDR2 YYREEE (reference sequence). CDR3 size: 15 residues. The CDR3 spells CASSVLAGPYNEQFF. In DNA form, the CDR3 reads TGTGCCAGCAGCGTCCTAGCGGGACCATACAATGAGCAGTTCTTC.

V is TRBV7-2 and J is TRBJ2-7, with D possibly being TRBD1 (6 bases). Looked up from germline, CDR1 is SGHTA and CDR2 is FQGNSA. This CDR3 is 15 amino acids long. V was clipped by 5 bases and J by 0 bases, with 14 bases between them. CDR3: CASSQDRMPSYEQYF. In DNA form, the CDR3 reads TGTGCCAGCAGCCAAGACAGGATGCCCTCCTACGAGCAGTACTTC.

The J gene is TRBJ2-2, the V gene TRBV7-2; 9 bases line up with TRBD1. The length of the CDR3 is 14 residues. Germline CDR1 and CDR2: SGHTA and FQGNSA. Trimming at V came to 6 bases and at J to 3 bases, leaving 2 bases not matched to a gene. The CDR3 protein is CASRTGGYTGELFF. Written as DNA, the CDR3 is TGTGCCAGCAGGACAGGGGGGTACACCGGGGAGCTGTTTTTT.

DNA for the CDR3: TGTGCCAGCAGTGAAGCTATGGAGAATCAGCCCCAGCATTTT. It encodes CASSEAMENQPQHF. The chain couples TRBV6-1 to TRBJ1-5; D not certain. CDR1 is MNHNS and CDR2 is SASEGT in the germline V gene. Trimming left V 0 bases short and J 4 bases short, with 7 bases between. The CDR3 contains 14 residues.

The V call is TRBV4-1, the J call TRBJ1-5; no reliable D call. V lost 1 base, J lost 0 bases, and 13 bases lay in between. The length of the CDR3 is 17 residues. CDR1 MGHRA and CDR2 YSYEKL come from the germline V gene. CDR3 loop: CASSQGRGLNSNQPQHF. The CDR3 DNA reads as TGCGCCAGCAGCCAAGGCAGAGGACTAAATAGCAATCAGCCCCAGCATTTT.

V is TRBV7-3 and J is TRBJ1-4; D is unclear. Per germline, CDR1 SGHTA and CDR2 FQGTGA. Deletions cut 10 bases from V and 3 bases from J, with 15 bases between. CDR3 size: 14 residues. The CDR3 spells CATIKGWANEKLFF. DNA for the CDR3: TGTGCCACCATCAAGGGATGGGCTAATGAAAAACTGTTTTTT.

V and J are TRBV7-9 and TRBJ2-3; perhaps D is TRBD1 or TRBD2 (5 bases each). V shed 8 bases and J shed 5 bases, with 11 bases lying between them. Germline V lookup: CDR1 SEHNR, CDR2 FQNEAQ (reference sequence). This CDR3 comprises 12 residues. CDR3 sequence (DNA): TGTGCCAGCCGTCCTGGGGGAGATACGCAGTATTTT. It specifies CASRPGGDTQYF.

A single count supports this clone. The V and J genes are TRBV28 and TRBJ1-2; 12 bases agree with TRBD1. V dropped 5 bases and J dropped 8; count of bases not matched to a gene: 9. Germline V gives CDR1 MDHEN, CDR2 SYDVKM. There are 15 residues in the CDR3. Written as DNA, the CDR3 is TGTGCCAGCAGTCGATCGTCCGGGACAGGGGGCGGCTACACCTTC. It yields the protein CASSRSSGTGGGYTF.

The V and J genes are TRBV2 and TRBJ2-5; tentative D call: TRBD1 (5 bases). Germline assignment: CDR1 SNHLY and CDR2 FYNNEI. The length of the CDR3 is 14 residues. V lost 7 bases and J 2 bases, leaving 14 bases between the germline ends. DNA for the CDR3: TGTGCCAGCAAAACAGGCTCCGGGCAAGAGACCCAGTACTTC. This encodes CASKTGSGQETQYF.